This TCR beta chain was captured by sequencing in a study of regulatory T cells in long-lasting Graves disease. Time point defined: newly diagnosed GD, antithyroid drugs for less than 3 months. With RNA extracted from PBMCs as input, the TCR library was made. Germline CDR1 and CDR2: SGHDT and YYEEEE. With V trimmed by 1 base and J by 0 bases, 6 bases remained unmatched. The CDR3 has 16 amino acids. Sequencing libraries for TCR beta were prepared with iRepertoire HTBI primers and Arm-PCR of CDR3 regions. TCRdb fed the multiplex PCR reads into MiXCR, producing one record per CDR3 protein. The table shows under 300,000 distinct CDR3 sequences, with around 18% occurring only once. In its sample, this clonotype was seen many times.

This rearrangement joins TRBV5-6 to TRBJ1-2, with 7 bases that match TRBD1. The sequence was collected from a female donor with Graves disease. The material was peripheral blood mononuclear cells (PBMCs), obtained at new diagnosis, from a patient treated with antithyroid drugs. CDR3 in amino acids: CASSLLQGPANYGYTF. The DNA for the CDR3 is TGTGCCAGCAGCTTGTTACAGGGGCCCGCTAACTATGGCTACACCTTC. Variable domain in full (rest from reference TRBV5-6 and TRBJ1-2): DAGVTQSPTHLIKTRGQQVTLRCSPKSGHDTVSWYQQALGQGPQFIFQYYEEEERQRGNFPDRFSGHQFPNYSSELNVNALLLGDSALYLCASSLLQGPANYGYTFGSGTRLTVV.